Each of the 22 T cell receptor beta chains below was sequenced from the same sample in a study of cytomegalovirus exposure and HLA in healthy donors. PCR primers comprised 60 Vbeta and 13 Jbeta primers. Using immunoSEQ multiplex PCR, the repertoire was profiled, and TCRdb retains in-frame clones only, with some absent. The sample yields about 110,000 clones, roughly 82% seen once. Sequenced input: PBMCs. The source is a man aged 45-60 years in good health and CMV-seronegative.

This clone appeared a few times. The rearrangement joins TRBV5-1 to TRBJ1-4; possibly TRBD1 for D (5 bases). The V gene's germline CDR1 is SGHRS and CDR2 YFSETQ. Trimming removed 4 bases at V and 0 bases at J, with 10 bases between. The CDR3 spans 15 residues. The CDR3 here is CASSEGVSTNEKLFF. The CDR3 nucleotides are TGCGCCAGCAGCGAAGGGGTCTCAACTAATGAAAAACTGTTTTTT.

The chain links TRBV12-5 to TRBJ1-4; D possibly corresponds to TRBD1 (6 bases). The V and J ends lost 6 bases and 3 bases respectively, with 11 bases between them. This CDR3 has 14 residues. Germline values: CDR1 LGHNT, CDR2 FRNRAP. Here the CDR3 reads CASGPGQPNEKLFF. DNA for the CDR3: TGTGCTAGTGGCCCGGGACAACCTAATGAAAAACTGTTTTTT.

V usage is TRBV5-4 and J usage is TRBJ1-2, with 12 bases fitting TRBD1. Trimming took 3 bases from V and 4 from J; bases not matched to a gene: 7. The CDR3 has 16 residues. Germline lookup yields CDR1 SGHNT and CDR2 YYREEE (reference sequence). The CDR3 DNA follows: TGTGCCAGCAGCTCGGGACAGGGGGCGAGCACCTATGGCTACACCTTC. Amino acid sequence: CASSSGQGASTYGYTF.

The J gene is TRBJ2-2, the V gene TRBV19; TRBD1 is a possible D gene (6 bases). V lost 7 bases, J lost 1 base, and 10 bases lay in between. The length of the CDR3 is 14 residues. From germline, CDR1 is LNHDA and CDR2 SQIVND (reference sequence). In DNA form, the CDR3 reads TGTGCCAGTAACACGGGACAGAACACCGGGGAGCTGTTTTTT. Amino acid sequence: CASNTGQNTGELFF.

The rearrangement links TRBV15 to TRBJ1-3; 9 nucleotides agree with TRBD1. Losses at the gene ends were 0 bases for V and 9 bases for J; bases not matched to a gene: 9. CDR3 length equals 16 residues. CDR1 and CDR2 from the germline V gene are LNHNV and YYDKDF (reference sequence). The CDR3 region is CATSREGGTGYPTIYF. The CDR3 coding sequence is TGTGCCACCAGCAGAGAAGGGGGGACAGGGTATCCCACCATATATTTT.

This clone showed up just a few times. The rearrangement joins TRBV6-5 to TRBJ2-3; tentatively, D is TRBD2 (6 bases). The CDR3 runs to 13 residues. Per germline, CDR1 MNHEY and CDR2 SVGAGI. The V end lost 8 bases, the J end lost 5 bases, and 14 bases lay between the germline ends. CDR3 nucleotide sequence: TGTGCCAGCTCGGAGGGCCGGGGAGATACGCAGTATTTT. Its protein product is CASSEGRGDTQYF.

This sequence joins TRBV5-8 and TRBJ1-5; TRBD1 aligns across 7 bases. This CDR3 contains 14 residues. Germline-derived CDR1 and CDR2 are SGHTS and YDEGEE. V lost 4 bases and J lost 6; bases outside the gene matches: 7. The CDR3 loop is CASSRGQGVQPQHF. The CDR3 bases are TGTGCCAGCAGCCGAGGGCAGGGGGTTCAGCCCCAGCATTTT.

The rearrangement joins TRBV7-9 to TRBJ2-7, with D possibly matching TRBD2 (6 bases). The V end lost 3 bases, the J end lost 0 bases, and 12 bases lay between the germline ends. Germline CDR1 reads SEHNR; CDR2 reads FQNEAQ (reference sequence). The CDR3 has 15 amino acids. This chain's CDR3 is CASSFSGVSSYEQYV. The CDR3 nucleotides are TGTGCCAGCAGCTTTTCGGGGGTTAGCTCCTACGAGCAGTACGTC.

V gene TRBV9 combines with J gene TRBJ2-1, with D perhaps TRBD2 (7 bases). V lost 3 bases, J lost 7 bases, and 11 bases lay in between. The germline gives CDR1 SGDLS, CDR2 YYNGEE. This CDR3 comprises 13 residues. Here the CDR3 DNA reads TGTGCCAGCAGCGGGGAGGGGGAGAATGAGCAGTTCTTC. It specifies CASSGEGENEQFF.

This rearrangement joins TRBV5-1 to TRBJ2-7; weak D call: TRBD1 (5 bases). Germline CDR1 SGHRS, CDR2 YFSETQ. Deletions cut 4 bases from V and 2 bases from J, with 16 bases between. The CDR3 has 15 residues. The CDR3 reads CASSPLAGPTYEQYF. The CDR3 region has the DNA TGCGCCAGCAGCCCCTTGGCAGGGCCTACCTACGAGCAGTACTTC.

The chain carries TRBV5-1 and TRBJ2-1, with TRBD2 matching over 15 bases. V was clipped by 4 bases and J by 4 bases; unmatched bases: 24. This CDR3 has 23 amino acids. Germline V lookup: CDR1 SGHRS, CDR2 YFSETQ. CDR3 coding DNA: TGCGCCAGCAGCAGCTACGGACTAGCGGGGGGGATACATATAAGGCCCCTATACAATGAGCAGTTCTTC. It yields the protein CASSSYGLAGGIHIRPLYNEQFF.

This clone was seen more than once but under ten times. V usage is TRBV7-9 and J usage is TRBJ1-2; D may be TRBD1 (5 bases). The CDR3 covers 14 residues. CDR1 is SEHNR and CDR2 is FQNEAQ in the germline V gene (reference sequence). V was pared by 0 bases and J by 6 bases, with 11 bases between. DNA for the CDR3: TGTGCCAGCAGCTTAGCAGGGGATTTCAATGGCTACACCTTC. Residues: CASSLAGDFNGYTF.

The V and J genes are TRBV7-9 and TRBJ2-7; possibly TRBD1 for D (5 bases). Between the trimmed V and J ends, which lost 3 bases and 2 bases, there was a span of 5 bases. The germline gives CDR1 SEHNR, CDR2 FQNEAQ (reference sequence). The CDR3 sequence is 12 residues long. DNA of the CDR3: TGTGCCAGCAGCTTCAGGGCCTACGAGCAGTACTTC. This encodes CASSFRAYEQYF. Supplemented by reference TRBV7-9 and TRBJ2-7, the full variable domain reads DTGVSQNPRHKITKRGQNVTFRCDPISEHNRLYWYRQTLGQGPEFLTYFQNEAQLEKSRLLSDRFSAERPKGSFSTLEIQRTEQGDSAMYLCASSFRAYEQYFGPGTRLTVT.

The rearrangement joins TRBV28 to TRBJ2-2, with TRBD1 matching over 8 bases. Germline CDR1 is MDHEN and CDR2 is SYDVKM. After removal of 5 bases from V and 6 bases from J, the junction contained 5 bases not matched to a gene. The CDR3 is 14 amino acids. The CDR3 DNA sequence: TGTGCCAGCAGTCATACCAGGGGGCCCGGGGAGCTGTTTTTT. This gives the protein CASSHTRGPGELFF.

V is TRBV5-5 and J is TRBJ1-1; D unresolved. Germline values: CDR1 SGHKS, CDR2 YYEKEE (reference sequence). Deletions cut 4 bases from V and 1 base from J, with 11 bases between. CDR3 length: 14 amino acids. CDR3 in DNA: TGTGCCAGCAGCCCCGCGGGATCGAACACTGAAGCTTTCTTT. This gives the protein CASSPAGSNTEAFF.

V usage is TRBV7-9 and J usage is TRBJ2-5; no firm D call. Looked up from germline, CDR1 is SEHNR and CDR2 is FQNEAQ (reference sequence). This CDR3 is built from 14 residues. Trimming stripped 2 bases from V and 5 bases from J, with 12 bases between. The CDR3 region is CASSLFPTRETQYF. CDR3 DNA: TGTGCCAGCAGCTTATTCCCGACACGGGAGACCCAGTACTTC.

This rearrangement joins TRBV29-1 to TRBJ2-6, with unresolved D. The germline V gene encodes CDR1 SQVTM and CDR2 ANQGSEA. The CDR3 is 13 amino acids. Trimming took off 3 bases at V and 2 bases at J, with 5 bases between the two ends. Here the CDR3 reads CSVETTGANVLTF. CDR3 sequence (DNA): TGCAGCGTTGAGACAACTGGGGCCAACGTCCTGACTTTC.

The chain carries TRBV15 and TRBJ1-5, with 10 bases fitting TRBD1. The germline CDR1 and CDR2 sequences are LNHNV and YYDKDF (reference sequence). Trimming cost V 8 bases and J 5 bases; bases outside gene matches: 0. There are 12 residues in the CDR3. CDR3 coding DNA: TGTGCCACCGGGACAGGGGATCAGCCCCAGCATTTT. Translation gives CATGTGDQPQHF. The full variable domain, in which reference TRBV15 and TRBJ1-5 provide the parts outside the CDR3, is DAMVIQNPRYQVTQFGKPVTLSCSQTLNHNVMYWYQQKSSQAPKLLFHYYDKDFNNEADTPDNFQSRRPNTSFCFLDIRSPGLGDTAMYLCATGTGDQPQHFGDGTRLSIL.

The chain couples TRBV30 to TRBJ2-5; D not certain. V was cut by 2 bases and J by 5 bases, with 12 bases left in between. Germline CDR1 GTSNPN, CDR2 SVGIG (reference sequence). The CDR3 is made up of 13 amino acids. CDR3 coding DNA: TGTGCCTGGAGTTGGTTGACTGGGGAGACCCAGTACTTC. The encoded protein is CAWSWLTGETQYF.

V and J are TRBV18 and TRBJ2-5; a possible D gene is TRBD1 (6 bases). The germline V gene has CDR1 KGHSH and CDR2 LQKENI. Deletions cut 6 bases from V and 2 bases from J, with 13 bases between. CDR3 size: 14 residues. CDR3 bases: TGTGCCAGCTCGAAAGGACAGAGACAAGAGACCCAGTACTTC. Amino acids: CASSKGQRQETQYF.

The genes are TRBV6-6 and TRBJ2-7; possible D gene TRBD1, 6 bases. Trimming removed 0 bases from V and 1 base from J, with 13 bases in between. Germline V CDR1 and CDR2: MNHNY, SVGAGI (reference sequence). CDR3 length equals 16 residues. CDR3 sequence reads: CASSYSGQGASYEQYV. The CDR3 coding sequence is TGTGCCAGCAGTTACTCGGGACAAGGGGCATCCTACGAGCAGTACGTC.

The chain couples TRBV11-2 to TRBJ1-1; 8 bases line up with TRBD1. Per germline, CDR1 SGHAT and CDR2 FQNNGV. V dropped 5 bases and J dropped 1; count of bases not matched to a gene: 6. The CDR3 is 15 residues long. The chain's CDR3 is CASSPGQVKNTEAFF. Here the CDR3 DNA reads TGTGCCAGCAGCCCGGGACAGGTTAAGAACACTGAAGCTTTCTTT.